This T cell receptor (beta chain) is drawn from a study of regulatory T cells in long-lasting Graves disease. General study results and limits: Analysis covered peripheral blood alone, not thyroid tissue. Under persistent disease, TRBV28, TRBJ1-2 and TRBJ2-5 were used preferentially.

Investigators prepared the TCR beta libraries by applying iRepertoire HTBI primers and Arm-PCR of CDR3 regions. One entry per CDR3 protein, called by TCRdb with MiXCR from the multiplex PCR reads. The sample contains more than 300,000 distinct CDR3 sequences, around a sixth of which appear only once. Time point reported: newly diagnosed GD, antithyroid drugs for less than 3 months. Construction of the TCR library relied on RNA isolated from PBMCs. This clonotype was detected only once. Its antigen is currently unknown. Germline CDR1 reads MNHGY; CDR2 reads SVAAGI. The length of the CDR3 is 16 residues. Trimming cost V 3 bases and J 1 base, with 12 bases left between them.

The sequence came from a female donor with Graves disease. The chain is built from TRBV6-9 and TRBJ2-2; the D gene is possibly TRBD1 (5 bases). The sample consisted of peripheral blood mononuclear cells (PBMCs), taken at new diagnosis, from a patient treated with antithyroid drugs. The CDR3 protein is CASSYLAQENTGELFF. Here the CDR3 DNA reads TGTGCCAGCAGTTACCTGGCACAGGAGAACACCGGGGAGCTGTTTTTT.